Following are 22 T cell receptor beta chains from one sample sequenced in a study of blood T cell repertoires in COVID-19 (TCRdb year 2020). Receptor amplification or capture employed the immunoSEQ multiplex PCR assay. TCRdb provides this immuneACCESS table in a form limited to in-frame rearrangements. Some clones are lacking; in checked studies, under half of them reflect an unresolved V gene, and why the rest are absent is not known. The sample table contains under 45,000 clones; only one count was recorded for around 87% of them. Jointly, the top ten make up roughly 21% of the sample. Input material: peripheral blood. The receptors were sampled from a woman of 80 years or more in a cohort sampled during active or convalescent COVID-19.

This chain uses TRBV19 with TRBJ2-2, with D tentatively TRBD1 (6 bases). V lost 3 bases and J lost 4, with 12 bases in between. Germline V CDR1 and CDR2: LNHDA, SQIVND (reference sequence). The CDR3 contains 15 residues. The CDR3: CASSMYRVGTGELFF. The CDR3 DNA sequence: TGTGCCAGTAGTATGTACAGGGTCGGCACCGGGGAGCTGTTTTTT.

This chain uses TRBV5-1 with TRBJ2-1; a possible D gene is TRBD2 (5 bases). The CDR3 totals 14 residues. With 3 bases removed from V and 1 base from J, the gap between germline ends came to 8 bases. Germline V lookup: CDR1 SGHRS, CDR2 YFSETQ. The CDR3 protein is CASSSQRSYNEQFF. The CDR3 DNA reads TGCGCCAGCAGCTCGCAGCGGTCCTACAATGAGCAGTTCTTC.

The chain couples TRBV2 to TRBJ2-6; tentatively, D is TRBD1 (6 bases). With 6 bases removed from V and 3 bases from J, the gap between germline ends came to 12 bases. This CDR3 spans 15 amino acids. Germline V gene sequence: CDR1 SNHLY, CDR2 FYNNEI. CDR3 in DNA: TGTGCCAGCAGACAGGGTTCGGGTGGGGCCAACGTCCTGACTTTC. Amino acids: CASRQGSGGANVLTF. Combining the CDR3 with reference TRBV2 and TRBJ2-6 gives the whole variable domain EPEVTQTPSHQVTQMGQEVILRCVPISNHLYFYWYRQILGQKVEFLVSFYNNEISEKSEIFDDQFSVERPDGSNFTLKIRSTKLEDSAMYFCASRQGSGGANVLTFGAGSRLTVL.

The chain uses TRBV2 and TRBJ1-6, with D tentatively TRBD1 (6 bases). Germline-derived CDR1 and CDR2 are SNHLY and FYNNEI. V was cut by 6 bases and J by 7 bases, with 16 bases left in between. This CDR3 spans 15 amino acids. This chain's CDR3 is CASSLDRSGNSPLHF. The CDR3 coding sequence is TGTGCCAGCAGCCTCGACAGGTCCGGAAATTCACCCCTCCACTTT.

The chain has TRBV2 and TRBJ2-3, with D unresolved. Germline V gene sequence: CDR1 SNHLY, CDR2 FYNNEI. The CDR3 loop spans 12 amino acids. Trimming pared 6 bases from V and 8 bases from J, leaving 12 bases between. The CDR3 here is CASRLEEATQYF. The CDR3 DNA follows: TGTGCCAGCAGACTCGAAGAAGCTACGCAGTATTTT. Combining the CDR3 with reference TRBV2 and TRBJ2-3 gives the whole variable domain EPEVTQTPSHQVTQMGQEVILRCVPISNHLYFYWYRQILGQKVEFLVSFYNNEISEKSEIFDDQFSVERPDGSNFTLKIRSTKLEDSAMYFCASRLEEATQYFGPGTRLTVL.

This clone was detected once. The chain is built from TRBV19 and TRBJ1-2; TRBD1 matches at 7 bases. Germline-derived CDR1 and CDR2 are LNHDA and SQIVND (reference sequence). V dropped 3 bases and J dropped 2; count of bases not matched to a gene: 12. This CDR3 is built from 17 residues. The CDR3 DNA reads TGTGCCAGTAGTATGACGGGCAGGGGGTCCAGCAACTATGGCTACACCTTC. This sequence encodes CASSMTGRGSSNYGYTF.

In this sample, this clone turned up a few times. The CDR3 region is CASSAGTGRTGELFF. CDR3 DNA: TGTGCCAGCAGCGCCGGGACAGGGAGGACCGGGGAGCTGTTTTTT. The chain carries TRBV7-6 and TRBJ2-2; 9 bases line up with TRBD1. CDR3 length equals 15 residues. CDR1 SGHVS and CDR2 FNYEAQ come from the germline V gene. The ends lost 5 bases at V and 5 bases at J; junction bases unmatched: 6.

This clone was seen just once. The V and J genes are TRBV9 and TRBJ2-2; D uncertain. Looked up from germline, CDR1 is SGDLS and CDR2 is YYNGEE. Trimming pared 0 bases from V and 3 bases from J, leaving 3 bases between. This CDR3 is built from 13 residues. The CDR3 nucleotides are TGTGCCAGCAGCGTAGTCGACACCGGGGAGCTGTTTTTT. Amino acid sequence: CASSVVDTGELFF.

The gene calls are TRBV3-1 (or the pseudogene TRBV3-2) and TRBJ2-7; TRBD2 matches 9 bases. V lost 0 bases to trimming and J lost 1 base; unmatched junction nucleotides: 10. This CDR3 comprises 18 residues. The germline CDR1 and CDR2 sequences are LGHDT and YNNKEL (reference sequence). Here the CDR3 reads CASSQESLWSGRSYEQYF. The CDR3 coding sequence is TGTGCCAGCAGCCAAGAAAGTTTGTGGAGCGGGAGGTCCTACGAGCAGTACTTC.

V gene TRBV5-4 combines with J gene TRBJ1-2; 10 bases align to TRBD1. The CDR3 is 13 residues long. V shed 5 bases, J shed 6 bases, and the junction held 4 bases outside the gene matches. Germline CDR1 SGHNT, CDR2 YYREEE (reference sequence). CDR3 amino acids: CASRGTGENGYTF. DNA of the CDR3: TGTGCCAGCAGGGGGACAGGGGAGAATGGCTACACCTTC.

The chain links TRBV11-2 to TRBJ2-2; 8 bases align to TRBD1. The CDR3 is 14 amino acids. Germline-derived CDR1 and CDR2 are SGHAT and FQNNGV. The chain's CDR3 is CASAGQGYTGELFF. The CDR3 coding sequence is TGTGCTTCTGCTGGACAGGGATACACCGGGGAGCTGTTTTTT.

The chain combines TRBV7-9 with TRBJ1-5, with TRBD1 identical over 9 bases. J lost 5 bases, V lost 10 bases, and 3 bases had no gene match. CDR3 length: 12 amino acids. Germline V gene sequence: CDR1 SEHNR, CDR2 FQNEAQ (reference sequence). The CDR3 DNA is TGTGCCACATGGACAGGGGATCAGCCCCAGCATTTT. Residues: CATWTGDQPQHF.

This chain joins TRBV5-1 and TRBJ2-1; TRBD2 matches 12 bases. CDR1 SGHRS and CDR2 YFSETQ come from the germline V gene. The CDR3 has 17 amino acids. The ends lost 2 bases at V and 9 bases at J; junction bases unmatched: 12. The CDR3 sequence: CASSFLAGGLSPSEQFF. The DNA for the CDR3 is TGCGCCAGCAGCTTTCTAGCGGGGGGGCTTAGTCCTTCTGAGCAGTTCTTC.

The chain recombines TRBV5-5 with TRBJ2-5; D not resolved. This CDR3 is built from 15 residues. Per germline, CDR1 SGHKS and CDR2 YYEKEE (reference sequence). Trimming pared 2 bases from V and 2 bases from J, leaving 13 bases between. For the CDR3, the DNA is TGTGCCAGCAGCTTACATGGCGGTGCGCAAGAGACCCAGTACTTC. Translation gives CASSLHGGAQETQYF.

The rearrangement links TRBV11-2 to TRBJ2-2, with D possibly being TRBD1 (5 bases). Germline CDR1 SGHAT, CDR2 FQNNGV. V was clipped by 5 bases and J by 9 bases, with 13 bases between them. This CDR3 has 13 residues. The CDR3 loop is CASSPPQGRELFF. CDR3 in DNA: TGTGCCAGCAGCCCCCCTCAGGGCCGGGAGCTGTTTTTT.

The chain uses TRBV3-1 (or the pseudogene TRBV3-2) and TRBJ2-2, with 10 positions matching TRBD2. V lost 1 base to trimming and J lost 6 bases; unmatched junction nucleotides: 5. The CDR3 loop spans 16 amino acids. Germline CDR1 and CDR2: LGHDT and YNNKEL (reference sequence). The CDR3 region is CASSQVAGGFAGELFF. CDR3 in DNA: TGTGCCAGCAGCCAAGTAGCGGGGGGATTCGCCGGGGAGCTGTTTTTT.

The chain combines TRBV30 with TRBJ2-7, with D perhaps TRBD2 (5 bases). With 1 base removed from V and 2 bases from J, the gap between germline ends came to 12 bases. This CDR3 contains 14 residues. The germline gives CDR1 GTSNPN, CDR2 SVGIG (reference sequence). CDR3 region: CAWSAPGFPYEQYF. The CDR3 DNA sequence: TGTGCCTGGAGTGCACCGGGATTCCCCTACGAGCAGTACTTC.

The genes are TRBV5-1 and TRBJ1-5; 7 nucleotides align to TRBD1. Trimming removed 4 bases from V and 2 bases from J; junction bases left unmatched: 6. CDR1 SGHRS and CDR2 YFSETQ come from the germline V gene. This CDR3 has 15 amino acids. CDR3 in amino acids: CASSPQGVGNQPQHF. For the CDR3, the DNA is TGCGCCAGCAGCCCCCAGGGGGTAGGCAATCAGCCCCAGCATTTT.

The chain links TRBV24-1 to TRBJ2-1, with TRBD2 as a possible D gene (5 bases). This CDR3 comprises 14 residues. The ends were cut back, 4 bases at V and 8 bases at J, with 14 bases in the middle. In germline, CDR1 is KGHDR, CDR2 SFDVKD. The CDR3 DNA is TGTGCCACCAGTGAGCTAGGGAGTAAGGATGAGCAGTTCTTC. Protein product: CATSELGSKDEQFF.

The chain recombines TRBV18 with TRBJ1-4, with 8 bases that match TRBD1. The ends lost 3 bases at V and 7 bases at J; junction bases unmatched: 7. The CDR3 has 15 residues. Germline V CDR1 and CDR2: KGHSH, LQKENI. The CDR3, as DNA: TGTGCCAGCTCACCTGACAGGGGAAGGAGTGAAAAACTGTTTTTT. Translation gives CASSPDRGRSEKLFF.

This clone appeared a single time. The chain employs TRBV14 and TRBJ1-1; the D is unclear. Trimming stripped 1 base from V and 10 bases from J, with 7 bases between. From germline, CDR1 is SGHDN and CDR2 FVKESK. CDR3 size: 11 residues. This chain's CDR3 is CASSQAGVAFF. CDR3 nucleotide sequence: TGTGCCAGCAGCCAAGCCGGGGTAGCTTTCTTT.

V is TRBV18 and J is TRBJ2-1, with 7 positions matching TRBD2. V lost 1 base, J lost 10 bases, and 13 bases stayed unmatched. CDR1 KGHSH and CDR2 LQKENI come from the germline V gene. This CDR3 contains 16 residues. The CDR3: CASSPREGTSFWEQFF. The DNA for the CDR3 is TGTGCCAGCTCACCACGGGAGGGGACTTCTTTCTGGGAGCAGTTCTTC.